Included here is one TCR beta chain sequence, with context. One junction end disagrees with the germline gene, perhaps due to a read error. Repertoires were generated with immunoSEQ multiplex PCR, while TCRdb's copy carries only in-frame clones and drops some. The sample carries more than 250,000 clones, 92% recorded once. The CDR3 loop spans 10 amino acids. The germline V gene has CDR1 SGHTA and CDR2 FQGNSA. The sample belongs to a study of blood T cell repertoires in COVID-19. The receptor was isolated from a woman in her twenties or thirties who had recovered from COVID-19. The chain employs TRBV7-2 and TRBJ1-2; D uncertain. Material: PBMCs or T cells enriched from blood (not recorded which). This CDR3 reads CASSLTPGSF. The CDR3 DNA reads as TGTGCCAGCAGCTTAACCCCTGGTAGCTTC. Full variable domain (missing parts from reference TRBV7-2 and TRBJ1-2): GAGVSQSPSNKVTEKGKDVELRCDPISGHTALYWYRQSLGQGLEFLIYFQGNSAPDKSGLPSDRFSAERTGGSVSTLTIQRTQQEDSAVYLCASSLTPGSFGSGTRLTVV.